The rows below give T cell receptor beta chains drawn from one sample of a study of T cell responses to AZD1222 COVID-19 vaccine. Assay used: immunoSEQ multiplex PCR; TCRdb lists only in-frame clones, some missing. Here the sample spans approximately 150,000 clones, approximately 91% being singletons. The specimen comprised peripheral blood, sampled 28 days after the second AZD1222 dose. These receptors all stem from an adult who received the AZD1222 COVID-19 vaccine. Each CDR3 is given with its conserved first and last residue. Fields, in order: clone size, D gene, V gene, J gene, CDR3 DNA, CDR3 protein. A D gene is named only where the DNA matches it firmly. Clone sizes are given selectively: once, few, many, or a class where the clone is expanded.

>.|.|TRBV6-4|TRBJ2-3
TGTGCCAGCAGTGGTGGCGGGACCGACACAGATACGCAGTATTTT
CASSGGGTDTDTQYF
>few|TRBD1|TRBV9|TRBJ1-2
TGTGCCAGCAGCGTAGGGGGACAGGCTTATGGCTACACCTTC
CASSVGGQAYGYTF
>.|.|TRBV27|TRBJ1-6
TGTGCCAGCAGTTTAAGACTTTGGGAACCCCTCCACTTT
CASSLRLWEPLHF
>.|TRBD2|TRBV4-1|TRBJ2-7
TGCGCCAGCAGCCCTATAGGGACTAGCGGGGGGATGGGCGAGCAGTACTTC
CASSPIGTSGGMGEQYF
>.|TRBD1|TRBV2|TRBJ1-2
TGTGCCAGCAATGCCGGGACAGGGGATCGGGTTGGCTACACCTTC
CASNAGTGDRVGYTF
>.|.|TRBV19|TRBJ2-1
TGTGCCAGTAGTATGGCTAGAATCAATGAGCAGTTCTTC
CASSMARINEQFF
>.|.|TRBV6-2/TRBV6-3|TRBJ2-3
TGTGCCAGCAGTTACTCGACTGACTGGGATACGCAGTATTTT
CASSYSTDWDTQYF
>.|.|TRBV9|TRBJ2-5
TGTGCCAGCAGCCAAGGTTTTCAAGAGACCCAGTACTTC
CASSQGFQETQYF
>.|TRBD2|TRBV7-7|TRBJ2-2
TGTGCTAGCAGCTTAGCCCTTTTAGCGGGAGGTGCGGCCGGGGAGCTGTTTTTT
CASSLALLAGGAAGELFF
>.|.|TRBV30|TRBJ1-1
TGTGCCTGGAGTGACCTGACAGCGAACACTGAAGCTTTCTTT
CAWSDLTANTEAFF
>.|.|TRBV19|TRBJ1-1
TGTGCCAGTAGTGCTTACATGAACACTGAAGCTTTCTTT
CASSAYMNTEAFF
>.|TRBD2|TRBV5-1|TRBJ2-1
TGCGCCAGCAGCCCCGGGACTAGCGGTCCCTACAATGAGCAGTTCTTC
CASSPGTSGPYNEQFF
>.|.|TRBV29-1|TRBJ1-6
TGCAGCGTTGAAATTGGGGGGAATTCACCCCTCCACTTT
CSVEIGGNSPLHF
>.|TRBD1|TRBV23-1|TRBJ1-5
TGCGCCAGCAGTCAATTTGCCGGGACAGGGCCGCGAAGGGAAAATCAGCCCCAGCATTTT
CASSQFAGTGPRRENQPQHF
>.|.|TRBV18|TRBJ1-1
TGTGCCAGCACCCAAGGGCGGGTCGGGAACACTGAAGCTTTCTTT
CASTQGRVGNTEAFF
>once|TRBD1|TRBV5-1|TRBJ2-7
TGCGCCAGCAGCTCGGGACAGGGGTACGAGCAGTACTTC
CASSSGQGYEQYF
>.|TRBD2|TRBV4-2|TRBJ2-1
TGTGCCAGCAGCCAAGGAAGATTAGGGACTAGCGGTGTCATCCAGCAGTTCTTC
CASSQGRLGTSGVIQQFF
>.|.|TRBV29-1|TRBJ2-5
TGCAGCGTCCGGGGAGGTGAAGAGACCCAGTACTTC
CSVRGGEETQYF
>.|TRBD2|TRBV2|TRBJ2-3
TGTGCCAGTCTATTCTTAGCGGGGAGCACAGATACGCAGTATTTT
CASLFLAGSTDTQYF
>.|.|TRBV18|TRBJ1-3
TGTGCCAGCTCACCACGAACAGGGTCCGGAAACACCATATATTTT
CASSPRTGSGNTIYF
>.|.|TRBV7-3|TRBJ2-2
TGTGCCAGCAGCTTGACAGGAGCGAACACCGGGGAGCTGTTTTTT
CASSLTGANTGELFF
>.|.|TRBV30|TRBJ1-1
TGTGCCGGGTCCGGACGGATGAACACTGAAGCTTTCTTT
CAGSGRMNTEAFF
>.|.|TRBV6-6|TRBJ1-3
TGTGCCAGCAACTACTTCTTAAGCTCTGGAAACACCATATATTTT
CASNYFLSSGNTIYF
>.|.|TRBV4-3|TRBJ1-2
TGCGCCAGCAGCCTACTGAAATCTAACTATGGCTACACCTTC
CASSLLKSNYGYTF
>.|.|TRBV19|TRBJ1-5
TGTGCCAGTAGTGGGTCGGGGGGGGTCAATCAGCCCCAGCATTTT
CASSGSGGVNQPQHF
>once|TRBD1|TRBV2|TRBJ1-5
TGTGCCAGCAGGACAGGGGTAAGCCAGCCCCAGCATTTT
CASRTGVSQPQHF
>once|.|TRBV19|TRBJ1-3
TGTGCCAGTAGTCCGGGGGCCAGGGGAAGACGTAAAGGAAACACCATATATTTT
CASSPGARGRRKGNTIYF
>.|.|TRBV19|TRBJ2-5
TGTGCCAGTAGTACCTCACAGGGGAGGGAGACCCAGTACTTC
CASSTSQGRETQYF
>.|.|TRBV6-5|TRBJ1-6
TGTGCCAGCAGTAGACCTAATTCACCCCTCCACTTT
CASSRPNSPLHF
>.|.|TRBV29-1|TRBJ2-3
TGCAGCGTTGACGGTGGGGACAAAGGGAGAGATACGCAGTATTTT
CSVDGGDKGRDTQYF
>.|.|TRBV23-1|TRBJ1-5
TGCGCCAGCAGTCAATCTAGGCGGTGTAGGGGAAATCAGCCCCAGCATTTT
CASSQSRRCRGNQPQHF
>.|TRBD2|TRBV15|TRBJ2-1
TGTGCCACCAGCAGAGATATGGGGAGGGCCACTCCTGAGCAGTTCTTC
CATSRDMGRATPEQFF
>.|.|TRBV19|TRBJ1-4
TGTGCCAGTAGTATCTTCGATGAAAAACTGTTTTTT
CASSIFDEKLFF
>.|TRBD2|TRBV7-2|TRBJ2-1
TGTGCCAGCAGCCCCTGGCTAGCGGGCGGCGAGCAGTTCTTC
CASSPWLAGGEQFF
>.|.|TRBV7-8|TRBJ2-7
TGTGCCAGCAGCTTGCGGGTCTCCTACGAGCAGTACTTC
CASSLRVSYEQYF
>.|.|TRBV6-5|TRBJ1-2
TGTGCCAGCAGTCTGGTACTCAGGGGTTTCTATGGCTACACCTTC
CASSLVLRGFYGYTF
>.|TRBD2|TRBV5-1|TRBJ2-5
TGCGCCAGCAGCTTGGAAGGCGGGGGGACACAAGAGACCCAGTACTTC
CASSLEGGGTQETQYF
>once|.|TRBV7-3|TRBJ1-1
TGTGCCAGCAGCTTCGGACAGTACACTGAAGCTTTCTTT
CASSFGQYTEAFF
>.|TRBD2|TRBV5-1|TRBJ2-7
TGCGCCAGCAGCCCCCGGGGGGTAGTATACGAGCAGTACTTC
CASSPRGVVYEQYF
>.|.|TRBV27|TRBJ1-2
TGTGCCAGCAGTTTATCGAGCCAGTTAGGCTACACCTTC
CASSLSSQLGYTF
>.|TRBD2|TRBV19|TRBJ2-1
TGTGCCAGTAGTATAATGGGACTAGCGGGGGCGAGCTCCTACAATGAGCAGTTCTTC
CASSIMGLAGASSYNEQFF